This TCR beta chain comes out of a study of early T cells in non-severe SARS-CoV-2 infection. As to this clonotype: Antigen unknown.

Germline V gene sequence: CDR1 MDHEN, CDR2 SYDVKM. Trimming at V came to 4 bases and at J to 4 bases, leaving 5 bases not matched to a gene. The CDR3 consists of 15 residues. Broader study findings: The matching step, a VDJdb search, favored anti-spike CD8 responses and missed private and CD4 specificities.

Attachment of unique molecular identifiers to individual cDNA molecules was performed. One entry per CDR3 protein, called by TCRdb with MiXCR from the 5' RACE reads. This table has about 50,000 distinct CDR3 sequences, 13% appearing once. The sequence derives from an adult who was a healthcare worker with PCR-confirmed SARS-CoV-2 infection or an uninfected control (not recorded which). Specimen: whole blood. The chain has TRBV28 and TRBJ2-1; 9 bases align to TRBD2. In nucleotides, the CDR3 is TGTGCCAGCAGTTCTGGACTAGCGTCTTACAATGAGCAGTTCTTC. Translated, it gives CASSSGLASYNEQFF.